This TCR beta chain stems from a study of beta chain features in type 1 diabetes. Study-wide points: People with Type 1 diabetes carried modestly yet significantly shorter TCRB CDR3s in all four CD4+ subsets.

Reverse transcription of all isolated RNA meant that expressed TCRB transcripts were sequenced. Only in-frame clones appear in the TCRdb table, and some are missing; sequencing was by immunoSEQ multiplex PCR. The sample has 150,000 to 200,000 clones, more than 60% seen once. As to this clone: As yet, its antigen is unknown.

The CDR3 runs 13 residues. CDR1 is SGHTA and CDR2 is FQGNSA in the germline V gene. V lost 5 bases and J 6 bases, leaving 14 bases between the germline ends. Sequencing was carried out using naive CD4+ T cells from blood. The rearrangement joins TRBV7-2 to TRBJ2-7, with D possibly matching TRBD1 (5 bases). The sequence came from a man younger than 45 with type 1 diabetes. As DNA, the CDR3 is TGTGCCAGCAGCCGGGTCAGGGTGACCGAGCAGTACTTC. Translating gives CASSRVRVTEQYF.